This T cell receptor (beta chain) appears in the sequencing data of a study of OX40 agonist ivuxolimab in advanced cancers. On the study more broadly: Every 2 weeks, ivuxolimab was infused into the patients intravenously at between 0.01 and 10 mg/kg. Checkpoint inhibitors had been given previously to around 38% of patients.

The germline gives CDR1 SNHLY, CDR2 FYNNEI. The CDR3 has 17 residues. Trimming at V came to 3 bases and at J to 5 bases, leaving 13 bases not matched to a gene. Produced via immunoSEQ multiplex PCR; TCRdb's table is partial and in-frame only. This table holds about 73,000 clones, about 86% found once. Regarding this clone: Its antigen is undetermined.

Study outcomes and limitations: Expanded clones were, on average, more numerous among CD8+ T cells than CD4+.

Sequences were derived from CD4+ or CD8+ T cells sorted from blood, sampled in a trial of the OX40 agonist ivuxolimab. This clonotype was obtained from an adult with an advanced solid tumor such as melanoma, head and neck, liver or kidney cancer. The chain couples TRBV2 to TRBJ2-4; 7 bases are a match to TRBD2. The CDR3 loop is CASSDVAAGAGENIQYF. CDR3 bases: TGTGCCAGCAGTGACGTTGCGGCGGGAGCCGGGGAAAACATTCAGTACTTC.